This TCR beta chain was captured in a study of T cell responses to AZD1222 COVID-19 vaccine. For the study at large: Second-dose recipients at about 4 or about 12 weeks were treated as one pooled group.

This CDR3 has 12 amino acids. Trimming left V 7 bases short and J 7 bases short, with 14 bases between. Germline V gene sequence: CDR1 MDHEN, CDR2 SYDVKM. Note on this clone: The antigen is undetermined.

Here immunoSEQ multiplex PCR was the method, and the copy in TCRdb shows in-frame clones only, minus some. The sample shows 95,000 to 150,000 clones, 70% to 90% of them seen only once. General observations from the study: At study baseline, merely several AZD1222 recipients were seropositive.

The source of this sequence is an adult in good health. This chain uses TRBV28 with TRBJ2-7, with D tentatively TRBD1 (5 bases). Here the sequenced sample was peripheral blood, taken on day 0 of AZD1222 vaccination. The CDR3 DNA is TGTGCCAGCACCTCAGGGTTGGGGGAGCAGTACTTC. Translated: CASTSGLGEQYF.